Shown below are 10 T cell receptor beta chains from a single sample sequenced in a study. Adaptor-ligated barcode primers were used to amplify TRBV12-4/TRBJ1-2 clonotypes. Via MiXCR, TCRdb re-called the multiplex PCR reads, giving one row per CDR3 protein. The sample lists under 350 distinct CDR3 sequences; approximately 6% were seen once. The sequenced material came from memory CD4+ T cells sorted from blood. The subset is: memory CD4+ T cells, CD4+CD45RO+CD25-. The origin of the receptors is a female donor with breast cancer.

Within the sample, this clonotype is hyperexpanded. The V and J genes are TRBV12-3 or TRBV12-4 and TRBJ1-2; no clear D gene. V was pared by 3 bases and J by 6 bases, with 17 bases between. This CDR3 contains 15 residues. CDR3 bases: TGTGCCAGCAGTTTCGGGTGTCCCGTCCTAAATGGCTACACCTTC. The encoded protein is CASSFGCPVLNGYTF.

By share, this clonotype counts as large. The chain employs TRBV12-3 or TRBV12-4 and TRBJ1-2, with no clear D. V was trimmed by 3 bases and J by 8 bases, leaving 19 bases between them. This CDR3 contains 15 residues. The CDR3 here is CASSLAGPGFWGYTF. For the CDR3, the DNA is TGTGCCAGCAGTTTGGCGGGTCCAGGATTTTGGGGCTACACCTTC.

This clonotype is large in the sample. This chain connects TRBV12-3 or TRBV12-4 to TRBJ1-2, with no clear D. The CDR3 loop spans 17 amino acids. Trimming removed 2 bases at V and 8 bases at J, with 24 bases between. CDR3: CASSLSLHVNSMTGYTF. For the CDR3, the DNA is TGTGCCAGCAGTTTATCCCTCCACGTAAACAGCATGACAGGCTACACCTTC.

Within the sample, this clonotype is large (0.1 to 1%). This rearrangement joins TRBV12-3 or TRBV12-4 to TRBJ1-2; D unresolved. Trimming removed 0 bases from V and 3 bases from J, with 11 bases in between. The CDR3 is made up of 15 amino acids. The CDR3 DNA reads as TGTGCCAGCAGTTTAGCGGGAGGGCTCGACTATGGCTACACCTTC. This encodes CASSLAGGLDYGYTF.

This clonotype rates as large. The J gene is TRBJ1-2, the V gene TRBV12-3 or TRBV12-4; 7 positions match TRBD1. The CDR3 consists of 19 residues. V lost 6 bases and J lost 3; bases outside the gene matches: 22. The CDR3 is CASSPRFSGTAEVYYGYTF. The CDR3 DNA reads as TGTGCCAGCAGCCCGCGGTTTTCGGGGACAGCTGAGGTTTACTATGGCTACACCTTC.

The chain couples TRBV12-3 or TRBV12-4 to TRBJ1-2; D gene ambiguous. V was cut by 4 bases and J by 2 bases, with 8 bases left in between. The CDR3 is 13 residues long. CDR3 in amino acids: CASSSPRNYGYTF. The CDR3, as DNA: TGTGCCAGCAGTTCACCTCGGAACTATGGCTACACCTTC.

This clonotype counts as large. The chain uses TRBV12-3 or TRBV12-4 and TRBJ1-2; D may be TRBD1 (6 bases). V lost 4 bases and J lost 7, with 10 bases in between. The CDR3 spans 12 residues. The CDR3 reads CASSSTGLGYTF. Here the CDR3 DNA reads TGTGCCAGCAGTTCCACAGGGCTTGGCTACACCTTC.

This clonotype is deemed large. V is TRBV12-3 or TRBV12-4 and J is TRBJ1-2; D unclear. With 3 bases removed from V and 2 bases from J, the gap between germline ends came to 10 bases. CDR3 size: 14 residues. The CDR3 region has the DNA TGTGCCAGCAGTTTCACCCTCGGGAACTATGGCTACACCTTC. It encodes CASSFTLGNYGYTF.

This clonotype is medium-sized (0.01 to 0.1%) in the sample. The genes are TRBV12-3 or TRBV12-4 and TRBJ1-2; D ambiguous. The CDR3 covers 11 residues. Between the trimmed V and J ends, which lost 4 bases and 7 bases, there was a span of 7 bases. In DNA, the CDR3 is TGTGCCAGCAGTTCTCAGTCTGGCTACACCTTC. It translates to CASSSQSGYTF.

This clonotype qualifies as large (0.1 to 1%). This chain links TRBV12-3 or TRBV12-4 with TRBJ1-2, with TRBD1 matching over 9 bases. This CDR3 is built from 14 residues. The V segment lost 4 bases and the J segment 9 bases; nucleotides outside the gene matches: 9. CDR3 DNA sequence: TGTGCCAGCAGTTCCGCCGGGACAGGGAGTAGCTACACCTTC. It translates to CASSSAGTGSSYTF.